Listed here are 22 T cell receptor beta chains from one sample, sequenced in a study of OX40 agonist ivuxolimab in advanced cancers. Only in-frame clones appear in the TCRdb table, and some are missing; sequencing was by immunoSEQ multiplex PCR. The profile shows about 91,000 clones, around 88% of them singletons. The specimen was CD4+ or CD8+ T cells sorted from blood, collected in a trial of the OX40 agonist ivuxolimab. These receptors were collected from an adult with an advanced solid tumor such as melanoma, head and neck, liver or kidney cancer.

The genes are TRBV7-9 and TRBJ1-3; no clear D. Trimming pared 6 bases from V and 0 bases from J, leaving 12 bases between. Germline CDR1 reads SEHNR; CDR2 reads FQNEAQ (reference sequence). The CDR3 runs 15 residues. The CDR3 loop is CASRPKESSGNTIYF. As DNA, the CDR3 is TGTGCCAGCAGACCCAAAGAGAGCTCTGGAAACACCATATATTTT.

The chain employs TRBV11-3 and TRBJ1-1; possible D gene TRBD1, 5 bases. Germline CDR1 and CDR2: SGHNT and YENEEA. Trimming took off 3 bases at V and 1 base at J, with 6 bases between the two ends. This CDR3 comprises 13 residues. CDR3 loop: CASSFTGNTEAFF. CDR3 bases: TGTGCCAGCAGCTTTACAGGGAACACTGAAGCTTTCTTT.

The V and J genes are TRBV16 and TRBJ1-2; D is uncertain. V lost 0 bases and J 4 bases, leaving 12 bases between the germline ends. The CDR3 has 15 amino acids. Germline V gives CDR1 KGHSY, CDR2 FQNENV. The CDR3 nucleotides read TGTGCCAGCAGCCAATCCCTTTACCCCCCCTATGGCTACACCTTC. Amino acid sequence: CASSQSLYPPYGYTF.

The chain has TRBV4-1 and TRBJ1-4; no reliable D call. The CDR3 contains 13 residues. Germline lookup yields CDR1 MGHRA and CDR2 YSYEKL. Between the trimmed V and J ends, which lost 6 bases and 8 bases, there was a span of 13 bases. For the CDR3, the DNA is TGCGCCAGCAGGGAGGTGGGTCGAGAAAAACTGTTTTTT. Translating gives CASREVGREKLFF.

There are a few counts of this clone. The J gene is TRBJ2-2, the V gene TRBV4-2, with no clear D. The CDR3 totals 12 residues. V dropped 4 bases and J dropped 9 bases, with 9 bases sitting between them. Germline V lookup: CDR1 LGHNA, CDR2 YNFKEQ. The CDR3 sequence: CASSPSKRELFF. The CDR3 DNA reads as TGTGCCAGCAGCCCCTCGAAGAGGGAGCTGTTTTTT.

The chain joins TRBV6-6 to TRBJ2-1; TRBD1 agrees at 7 bases. The germline V gene encodes CDR1 MNHNY and CDR2 SVGAGI (reference sequence). The CDR3 spans 16 residues. The V segment lost 4 bases and the J segment 8 bases; nucleotides outside the gene matches: 14. The CDR3: CASSSTTGSRPHEQFF. CDR3 in DNA: TGTGCCAGCAGTTCCACGACAGGGAGTCGCCCCCATGAGCAGTTCTTC.

V usage is TRBV9 and J usage is TRBJ1-5; maybe TRBD1 (6 bases). The V end lost 4 bases, the J end lost 6 bases, and 14 bases lay between the germline ends. Germline V CDR1 and CDR2: SGDLS, YYNGEE. The CDR3 extends over 14 amino acids. The CDR3 reads CASSPRGGGQPQHF. For the CDR3, the DNA is TGTGCCAGCAGCCCCCGAGGGGGGGGTCAGCCCCAGCATTTT.

This rearrangement joins TRBV6-5 to TRBJ2-7; D is perhaps TRBD1 or TRBD2 (5 bases each). Germline V gene lookup returns CDR1 MNHEY and CDR2 SVGAGI. V lost 2 bases and J lost 12, with 17 bases in between. The CDR3 is made up of 13 amino acids. The CDR3 spells CASSYTTESGTYF. The CDR3 DNA reads TGTGCCAGCAGTTACACAACAGAAAGTGGGACGTACTTC.

This clone was counted a single time. The CDR3 protein is CASSRTGVMGTEAFF. CDR3 coding DNA: TGTGCCAGCTCACGCACAGGGGTGATGGGGACTGAAGCTTTCTTT. The V call is TRBV18, the J call TRBJ1-1; 7 bases fit TRBD1. This CDR3 is built from 15 residues. Trimming cost V 4 bases and J 5 bases; bases outside gene matches: 10. Germline V lookup: CDR1 KGHSH, CDR2 LQKENI.

CDR3 region: CASKRVNTEAFF. The CDR3 nucleotides are TGTGCCAGTAAGAGGGTGAACACTGAAGCTTTCTTT. This chain uses TRBV19 with TRBJ1-1; D ambiguous. CDR1 and CDR2 (germline): LNHDA, SQIVND (reference sequence). With 7 bases removed from V and 0 bases from J, the gap between germline ends came to 6 bases. The CDR3 contains 12 residues. Full variable domain (remainder filled in from reference TRBV19 and TRBJ1-1): DGGITQSPKYLFRKEGQNVTLSCEQNLNHDAMYWYRQDPGQGLRLIYYSQIVNDFQKGDIAEGYSVSREKKESFPLTVTSAQKNPTAFYLCASKRVNTEAFFGQGTRLTVV.

The chain combines TRBV5-1 with TRBJ2-2, with 8 bases matching TRBD1. CDR3 length: 16 amino acids. Germline V lookup: CDR1 SGHRS, CDR2 YFSETQ. Germline trimming cut 2 bases from V and 0 bases from J; bases unmatched to any gene: 3. The CDR3 here is CASSFTGGTNTGELFF. CDR3 DNA: TGCGCCAGCAGCTTCACAGGGGGTACGAACACCGGGGAGCTGTTTTTT.

The rearrangement joins TRBV28 to TRBJ1-5; D is undetermined. Trimming took 7 bases from V and 2 from J, leaving 9 bases between them. This CDR3 is 13 amino acids long. In germline, CDR1 is MDHEN, CDR2 SYDVKM. Written as DNA, the CDR3 is TGTGCCAGCACCCCGGATGGCAATCAGCCCCAGCATTTT. This encodes CASTPDGNQPQHF.

V gene TRBV2 combines with J gene TRBJ1-5, with 7 bases identical to TRBD1. The CDR3 extends over 13 amino acids. Germline V CDR1 and CDR2: SNHLY, FYNNEI. J lost 6 bases, V lost 8 bases, and 7 bases had no gene match. The CDR3 DNA follows: TGTGCCAGCGCCAGGGGGGGCTCTCAGCCCCAGCATTTT. Protein product: CASARGGSQPQHF.

The chain's CDR3 is CASMKDRNTGELFF. CDR3 nucleotides: TGTGCCAGTATGAAGGACAGAAACACCGGGGAGCTGTTTTTT. The V call is TRBV19, the J call TRBJ2-2; a possible D gene is TRBD1 (6 bases). This CDR3 region has 14 residues. The V gene lost 7 bases and the J gene lost 2 bases, with 11 bases spanning the gap. The germline V gene has CDR1 LNHDA and CDR2 SQIVND (reference sequence).

The gene calls are TRBV15 and TRBJ1-4; 7 nucleotides match TRBD1. The CDR3 is 16 residues long. Germline V CDR1 and CDR2: LNHNV, YYDKDF (reference sequence). The V segment lost 3 bases and the J segment 2 bases; nucleotides outside the gene matches: 6. CDR3 DNA sequence: TGTGCCACCAGCAGGGCCAAACAGGGGACTAATGAAAAACTGTTTTTT. This sequence encodes CATSRAKQGTNEKLFF.

This rearrangement joins TRBV6-6 to TRBJ1-4; D may be TRBD1 (5 bases). The CDR3 totals 14 residues. V was shortened by 7 bases and J by 4 bases, with 13 bases between the two germline ends. The germline gives CDR1 MNHNY, CDR2 SVGAGI (reference sequence). The CDR3 bases are TGTGCCAGCAACCCGGGGGGGGGTAATGAAAAACTGTTTTTT. Translated: CASNPGGGNEKLFF.

The V call is TRBV5-1, the J call TRBJ1-1, with TRBD1 matching 9 bases. CDR3 size: 14 residues. Germline CDR1 reads SGHRS; CDR2 reads YFSETQ. V shed 5 bases, J shed 1 base, and the junction held 3 bases outside the gene matches. The CDR3 region has the DNA TGCGCCAGCAGTATACAGGGGGCGAACACTGAAGCTTTCTTT. This codes for CASSIQGANTEAFF.

Here the CDR3 reads CASSPVSNTGELFF. DNA for the CDR3: TGTGCCAGCAGCCCAGTATCTAACACCGGGGAGCTGTTTTTT. The V call is TRBV7-3, the J call TRBJ2-2; D not resolved. This CDR3 region has 14 residues. Germline V lookup: CDR1 SGHTA, CDR2 FQGTGA. Trimming stripped 5 bases from V and 2 bases from J, with 9 bases between.

This chain connects TRBV5-8 to TRBJ1-2; no clear D. From germline, CDR1 is SGHTS and CDR2 YDEGEE. The CDR3 has 14 amino acids. The V gene lost 4 bases and the J gene lost 4 bases, with 14 bases spanning the gap. The CDR3 loop reads CASSPLVKSYGYTF. DNA for the CDR3: TGTGCCAGCAGCCCCCTGGTAAAGAGCTATGGCTACACCTTC.

This clone was seen a few times. This sequence joins TRBV21-1 and TRBJ1-5. TRBV21-1 is an annotated pseudogene. The CDR3 consists of 12 residues. For the CDR3, the DNA is TGTGCCAGCAGCAAAAGGAAGATTCCCCAGCATTTT. Protein: CASSKRKIPQHF.

V is TRBV9 and J is TRBJ1-4; the D gene is possibly TRBD1 (5 bases). The germline gives CDR1 SGDLS, CDR2 YYNGEE. The V end was cut by 4 bases, the J end by 5 bases, with 12 bases between. The CDR3 sequence is 14 residues long. The CDR3 here is CASSLGPANEKLFF. CDR3 DNA: TGTGCCAGCAGCCTGGGGCCGGCGAATGAAAAACTGTTTTTT.

This clone was picked up a small number of times. This chain joins TRBV4-1 and TRBJ2-7; possibly TRBD2 for D (6 bases). V dropped 3 bases and J dropped 2 bases, with 14 bases sitting between them. The CDR3 loop spans 15 amino acids. Germline CDR1 reads MGHRA; CDR2 reads YSYEKL. Here the CDR3 DNA reads TGCGCCAGCAGCCAGGCCTGGGGGGTTACCTACGAGCAGTACTTC. Protein product: CASSQAWGVTYEQYF.